This TCR beta chain was captured by sequencing in a study of blood T cell repertoires in COVID-19. For the study at large: COVID-19 samples from acute and convalescent phases originated in the United States, Italy and Spain.

The cohort comprised adults aged 18 to 89 years residing in around 25 US areas. This clone was recorded only once. Germline loops: CDR1 SGHTS, CDR2 YDEGEE. This CDR3 contains 16 residues. V lost 2 bases, J lost 5 bases, and 20 bases lay in between. Original processing notes: Amplification from reference gene primers served as the basis for estimated nucleated cell counts. The data were produced by immunoSEQ multiplex PCR, yet TCRdb's version contains in-frame clones alone and is incomplete. V, J and clone size reflect that table, while D and trimming were determined from the DNA. The sample has about 330,000 clones, about 87% seen once.

Sequencing used PBMCs or T cells enriched from blood (not recorded which). This TCR was recovered from a young woman who had recovered from COVID-19. This chain joins TRBV5-8 and TRBJ2-7, with D possibly being TRBD1 (6 bases). Here the CDR3 reads CASSLAIRDNPHEQYF. For the CDR3, the DNA is TGTGCCAGCAGCTTAGCGATCCGGGACAATCCCCACGAGCAGTACTTC.